Presented here are 21 T cell receptor beta chains from one specimen sequenced in a study of CD8 T cells in cerebrospinal fluid in Alzheimer's disease. TCRdb reanalyzed the 10x single-cell sequencing reads and collapses them to one entry per CDR3 protein, without DNA. The sample holds about 1,100 distinct CDR3 sequences. The specimen sequenced was cerebrospinal fluid. The receptors come from a human donor in good health.

The chain employs TRBV23-1 and TRBJ2-7; lacking DNA, the TRBD2 call made by TCRdb goes unchecked. TRBV23-1 carries the ORF label, with uncertain function. The length of the CDR3 is 13 residues. CDR3 amino acids: CASGGERHYEQYF.

This chain links TRBV5-1 with TRBJ1-6; TCRdb outputs TRBD1, but without DNA this stays unchecked. The CDR3 runs 16 residues. Germline values: CDR1 SGHRS, CDR2 YFSETQ. CDR3 in amino acids: CASSLVGSGYNSPLHF.

Frequency places this clonotype as medium-sized. The J gene is TRBJ2-5, the V gene TRBV20-1. Germline loops: CDR1 DFQATT, CDR2 SNEGSKA (reference sequence). The CDR3 sequence is 11 residues long. CDR3 in amino acids: CSARDMETQYF.

Frequency places this clonotype as medium-sized. The gene calls are TRBV27 and TRBJ2-7; lacking DNA, the TRBD1 call made by TCRdb goes unchecked. This CDR3 has 15 residues. CDR1 and CDR2 (germline): MNHEY, SMNVEV (reference sequence). The CDR3 reads CASSSAGTAFYEQYF.

This clonotype counts as large (0.1 to 1%) by frequency. The V gene is TRBV4-1, the J gene TRBJ2-3; the D call of TRBD2 rests on TCRdb alone, since no DNA is present to check it. The CDR3 has 16 amino acids. Looked up from germline, CDR1 is MGHRA and CDR2 is YSYEKL. The chain's CDR3 is CASSHATSGGGETQYF.

Measured by frequency, this clonotype is medium-sized. The chain has TRBV4-3 and TRBJ2-7. The CDR3 is 13 amino acids. CDR1 and CDR2 (germline): LGHNA, YSLEER. CDR3 protein: CASSQDRDYEQYF.

By frequency, this clonotype registers large. The rearrangement joins TRBV4-3 to TRBJ2-7. The CDR3 is made up of 12 amino acids. Germline V gene data show CDR1 as LGHNA and CDR2 as YSLEER. Here the CDR3 reads CASSHADGEQYF.

The rearrangement uses TRBV19 and TRBJ1-5; the D call from TCRdb, TRBD1, cannot be confirmed without DNA. This CDR3 region has 15 residues. Germline loops: CDR1 LNHDA, CDR2 SQIVND (reference sequence). CDR3 loop: CASSIGWDSNQPQHF.

Its frequency marks this clonotype as large (0.1 to 1%). The J gene is TRBJ2-1, the V gene TRBV5-1; there is no DNA to check the TCRdb D call of TRBD1. The CDR3 runs to 15 residues. Germline V CDR1 and CDR2: SGHRS, YFSETQ. The CDR3 sequence is CASSLAGTGDNEQFF.

By frequency, this clonotype is medium-sized. The chain recombines TRBV11-2 with TRBJ1-4; the D call of TRBD1 rests on TCRdb alone, since no DNA is present to check it. This CDR3 is 13 amino acids long. CDR1 SGHAT and CDR2 FQNNGV come from the germline V gene. CDR3 in amino acids: CASSQDSNEKLFF.

This clonotype is identified as medium-sized from frequency. The V and J genes are TRBV9 and TRBJ2-1; TCRdb gives TRBD2 as the D gene, but with no DNA this cannot be confirmed. The CDR3 length is 15 residues. Germline V gene data show CDR1 as SGDLS and CDR2 as YYNGEE. This CDR3 is CASSISGTEYNEQFF.

This clonotype ranks as large in terms of frequency. This chain links TRBV14 with TRBJ2-3; absent DNA, TCRdb's TRBD1 call cannot be checked. Per the germline V gene, CDR1 is SGHDN and CDR2 is FVKESK. The CDR3 totals 13 residues. CDR3 amino acids: CASSRDRVDTQYF. The full variable domain, in which reference TRBV14 and TRBJ2-3 provide the parts outside the CDR3, is EAGVTQFPSHSVIEKGQTVTLRCDPISGHDNLYWYRRVMGKEIKFLLHFVKESKQDESGMPNNRFLAERTGGTYSTLKVQPAELEDSGVYFCASSRDRVDTQYFGPGTRLTVL.

According to its frequency, this clonotype is large. The rearrangement links TRBV7-3 to TRBJ2-7; checking the TCRdb D call of TRBD2 is not possible without DNA. CDR3 length equals 17 residues. Germline CDR1 and CDR2: SGHTA and FQGTGA. CDR3 residues: CASSLGGSASGVYEQYF.

Its frequency marks this clonotype as medium-sized. The chain couples TRBV29-1 to TRBJ1-3. The germline V gene has CDR1 SQVTM and CDR2 ANQGSEA. CDR3 length: 13 amino acids. CDR3 amino acids: CSVADIRGDTIYF.

Considering frequency, this clonotype is medium-sized (0.01 to 0.1%). J is TRBJ2-3 and V is TRBV5-1. The germline CDR1 and CDR2 sequences are SGHRS and YFSETQ. This CDR3 comprises 15 residues. The CDR3 spells CASSLLGRATDTQYF. The full variable domain, with the rest looked up from reference TRBV5-1 and TRBJ2-3, is KAGVTQTPRYLIKTRGQQVTLSCSPISGHRSVSWYQQTPGQGLQFLFEYFSETQRNKGNFPGRFSGRQFSNSRSEMNVSTLELGDSALYLCASSLLGRATDTQYFGPGTRLTVL.

This clonotype is large by frequency. CDR3 residues: CASSLELGLEAFF. V usage is TRBV7-9 and J usage is TRBJ1-1. The CDR3 extends over 13 amino acids. The germline V gene encodes CDR1 SEHNR and CDR2 FQNEAQ (reference sequence).

This clonotype ranks as large in terms of frequency. The chain is built from TRBV12-3 or TRBV12-4 and TRBJ1-1. This CDR3 has 13 residues. The CDR3 loop reads CASSLNGNTEAFF.

V gene TRBV7-8 combines with J gene TRBJ1-1; TCRdb selects TRBD1, and the lack of DNA leaves this call unchecked. Germline assignment: CDR1 SGHVS and CDR2 FQNEAQ. The CDR3 contains 14 residues. The CDR3 reads CASSQEPGGTEAFF.

This clonotype shows up as large by frequency. This chain uses TRBV6-5 with TRBJ1-6; TCRdb's D gene call, TRBD1, goes unchecked for lack of DNA. Germline V gene data show CDR1 as MNHEY and CDR2 as SVGAGI. This CDR3 has 14 amino acids. CDR3 sequence: CASSSTGLVSPLHF.

This clonotype is identified as medium-sized from frequency. The V and J genes are TRBV19 and TRBJ2-1. The CDR3 is 15 residues long. CDR1 is LNHDA, CDR2 SQIVND, per germline (reference sequence). The CDR3 spells CASSADRGFYNEQFF.

This clonotype counts as large by frequency. V and J are TRBV7-6 and TRBJ2-1; TCRdb designates TRBD2, a call that cannot be tested without DNA. The germline V gene encodes CDR1 SGHVS and CDR2 FNYEAQ. The CDR3 extends over 12 amino acids. This chain's CDR3 is CASSRGNNEQFF.